The present entry profiles one T cell receptor (beta chain) with its context. This clone was detected once. It has no known antigen specificity. No base quality information exists; no much larger clone differs at one position. Reading from cysteine to phenylalanine, the CDR3 counts 14 amino acids. Just the 42-base CDR3 DNA is kept, in frame starting at base 1. Deletion took 7 bases off V and 4 bases off J, with a span of 14 bases between the germline ends. Reading the germline V gene gives CDR1 SGHAT and CDR2 FQNNGV. The library was built by means of the immunoSEQ multiplex PCR assay. Entries here come from immuneACCESS through TCRdb and include only in-frame sequences with V and J called. Some clones fail to appear in such tables; in the studies checked, an unresolved V gene covers under half of the shortfall, and the cause of the remainder is unknown. The sample table shows around 53,000 clones, and approximately 86% are seen once. Roughly 2.8% of the sample is held by the ten biggest clonotypes.

The data are from a study of control samples from healthy donors and cancer patients (dated by TCRdb to about 2020). The rearranged chain carries TRBV11-2 and TRBJ2-1; the D call is possibly TRBD1 or TRBD2, each sharing 5 bases. The source is a woman in her fifties or sixties with lung cancer. Sequenced: PBMCs. Read as DNA, the sequence is TGTGCCAGCACCTTTCGGGGCCTTTACAATGAGCAGTTCTTC. The encoded protein is CASTFRGLYNEQFF.